This TCR beta chain was captured by sequencing in a study of T cell changes during pregnancy in multiple sclerosis. The data were produced by immunoSEQ multiplex PCR, yet TCRdb's version contains in-frame clones alone and is incomplete. The sample holds about 69,000 clones, approximately 91% seen once. This CDR3 is 14 amino acids long. Germline V gene sequence: CDR1 SGHTA, CDR2 FQGTGA. After removal of 5 bases from V and 3 bases from J, the junction contained 6 bases not matched to a gene. The receptor was isolated from a female donor with multiple sclerosis, enrolled in a pregnancy study. The material was peripheral blood, obtained in the third trimester of pregnancy. This rearrangement joins TRBV7-3 to TRBJ1-1; 7 bases are shared with TRBD1. The CDR3 coding sequence is TGTGCCAGCAGCATGACAGGGACGGACACTGAAGCTTTCTTT. Its translation: CASSMTGTDTEAFF.